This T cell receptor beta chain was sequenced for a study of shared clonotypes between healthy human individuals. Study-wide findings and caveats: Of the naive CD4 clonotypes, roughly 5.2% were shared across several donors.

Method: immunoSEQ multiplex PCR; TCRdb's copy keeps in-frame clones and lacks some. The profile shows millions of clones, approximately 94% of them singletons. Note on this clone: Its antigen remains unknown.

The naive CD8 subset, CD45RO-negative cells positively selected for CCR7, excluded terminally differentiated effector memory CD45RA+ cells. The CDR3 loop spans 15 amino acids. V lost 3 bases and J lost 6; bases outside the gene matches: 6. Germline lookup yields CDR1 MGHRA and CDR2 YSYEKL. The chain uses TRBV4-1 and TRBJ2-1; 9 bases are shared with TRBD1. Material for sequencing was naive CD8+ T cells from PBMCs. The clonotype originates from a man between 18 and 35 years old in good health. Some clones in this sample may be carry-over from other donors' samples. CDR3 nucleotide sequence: TGCGCCAGCAGCCAGAGGGACAGGGTGGCCAATGAGCAGTTCTTC. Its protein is CASSQRDRVANEQFF.